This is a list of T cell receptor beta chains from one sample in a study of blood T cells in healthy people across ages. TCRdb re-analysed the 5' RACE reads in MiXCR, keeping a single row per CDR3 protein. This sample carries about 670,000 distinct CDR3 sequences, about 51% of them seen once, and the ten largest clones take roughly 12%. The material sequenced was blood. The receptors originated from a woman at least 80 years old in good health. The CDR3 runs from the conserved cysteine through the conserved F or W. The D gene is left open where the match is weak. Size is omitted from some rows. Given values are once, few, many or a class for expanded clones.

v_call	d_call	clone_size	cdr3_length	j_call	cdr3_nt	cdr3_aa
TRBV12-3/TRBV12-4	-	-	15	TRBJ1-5	TGTGCCAGCAGTTTAAGGGACTCCGGGGGGACGCCCCAGCATTTT	CASSLRDSGGTPQHF
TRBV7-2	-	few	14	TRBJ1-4	TGTGCCAGCAGCCCTACGTACACTAATGAAAAACTGTTTTTT	CASSPTYTNEKLFF
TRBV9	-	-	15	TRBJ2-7	TGTGCCAGCAGCGTACGTGGGGGGTATTCCAATGAGCAGTACTTC	CASSVRGGYSNEQYF
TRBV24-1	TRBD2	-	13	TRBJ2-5	TGTGCCACCAGTCCAAGCGGGATGGGCGAGCAATACTTC	CATSPSGMGEQYF
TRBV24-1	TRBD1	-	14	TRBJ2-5	TGTGCCACCAGTGATGCCTCTACAGGGGGGACCCAGTACTTC	CATSDASTGGTQYF
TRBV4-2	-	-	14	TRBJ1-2	TGTGCCAGCAGCTTGGTAGGGGCGGACTATGGCTACACCTTC	CASSLVGADYGYTF
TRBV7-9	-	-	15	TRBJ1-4	TGTGCCAGCAGCCTACCCCGGGTTGGGGATGAAAAACTGTTTTTT	CASSLPRVGDEKLFF
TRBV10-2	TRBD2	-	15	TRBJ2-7	TGCGCCAGCAGTGAGTTGGGCGGGGGCTCCTACGAGCAGTACTTC	CASSELGGGSYEQYF
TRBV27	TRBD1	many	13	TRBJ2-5	TGTGCCAGCAGTTTTGGGACAGGATACCCCCAGTACTTC	CASSFGTGYPQYF
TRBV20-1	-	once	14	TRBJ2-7	TGCAGTGCTAGAGTCCCGGCAAGTTCCTACGAGCAGTACTTC	CSARVPASSYEQYF
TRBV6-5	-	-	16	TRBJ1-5	TGTGCCAGCAGTTACTCGTCGGCCGGGATAGGTCAGCCCCAGCATTTT	CASSYSSAGIGQPQHF
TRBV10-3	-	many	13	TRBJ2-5	TGTGCCATCAGTGACTCGAGCGGTCAGACCCAGTACTTC	CAISDSSGQTQYF
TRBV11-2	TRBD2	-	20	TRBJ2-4	TGTGCCAGCAGCCTAAGACTAGCGGGGGTTTCAAAGCTAGCCAAAAACATTCAGTACTTC	CASSLRLAGVSKLAKNIQYF
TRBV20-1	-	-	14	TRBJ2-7	TGCAGTGGCTTTGGACTTTCTTTCTCCTACGAGCAGTACTTC	CSGFGLSFSYEQYF
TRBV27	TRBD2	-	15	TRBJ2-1	TGTGCCAGCGGGTCACGAGCGGGGGGGAACAATGAGCAGTTCTTC	CASGSRAGGNNEQFF
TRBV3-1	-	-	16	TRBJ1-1	TGTGCCAGCAGCCAGACCCGAGGGCGCACCAACACTGAAGCTTTCTTT	CASSQTRGRTNTEAFF
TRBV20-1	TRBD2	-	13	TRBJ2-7	TGCAGTCCTCTACTAGCGGACCCCTACGAGCAGTACTTC	CSPLLADPYEQYF
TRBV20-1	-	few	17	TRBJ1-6	TGCAGTGCTATAACCCCCAGAGGACAAGCCTGGGATTCACCCCTCCACTTT	CSAITPRGQAWDSPLHF
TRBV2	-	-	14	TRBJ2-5	TGTGCCAGCATGCAGGGCGGCTTCCAGGAGACCCAGTACTTC	CASMQGGFQETQYF
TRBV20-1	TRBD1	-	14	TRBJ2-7	TGCAGTGCCAGACAGGGGGCGAACTCCTACGAGCAGTACTTC	CSARQGANSYEQYF
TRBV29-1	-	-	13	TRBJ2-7	TGCAGCGTTGCAGCAGGGGTCGGGTACGAGCAGTACTTC	CSVAAGVGYEQYF
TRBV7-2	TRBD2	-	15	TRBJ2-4	TGTGCCAGCAGGACTAGCGGACTAGCCAAAAACATTCAGTACTTC	CASRTSGLAKNIQYF
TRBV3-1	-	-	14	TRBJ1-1	TGTGCCAGCAGCCAAGGGGCGGGGAACACTGAAGCTTTCTTT	CASSQGAGNTEAFF
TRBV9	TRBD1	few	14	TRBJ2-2	TGTGCCTCCCGAGGGGGCGGGAACACCGGGGAGCTGTTTTTT	CASRGGGNTGELFF
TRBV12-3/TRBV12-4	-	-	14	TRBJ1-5	TGTGCCAGCCGCGTGGACAGCTCAAATCAGCCCCAGCATTTT	CASRVDSSNQPQHF
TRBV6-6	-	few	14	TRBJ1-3	TGTGCCAGCAGTTACGCGAAGGCTGGAAACACCATATATTTT	CASSYAKAGNTIYF
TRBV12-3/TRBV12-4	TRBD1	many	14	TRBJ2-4	TGTGCCAGCACCCTATGGACAGGGGGAAACATTCAGTACTTC	CASTLWTGGNIQYF
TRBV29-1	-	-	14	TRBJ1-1	TGCAGCGTCACACCGGGACTTTTCAACACTGAAGCTTTCTTT	CSVTPGLFNTEAFF
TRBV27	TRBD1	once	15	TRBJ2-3	TGTGCCAGCAGTACCCCGGGACAGCACACAGATACGCAGTATTTT	CASSTPGQHTDTQYF
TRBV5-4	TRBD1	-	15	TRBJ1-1	TGTGCCAGCAGCTTAAACGGACAGGGGGGCACTGAAGCTTTCTTT	CASSLNGQGGTEAFF
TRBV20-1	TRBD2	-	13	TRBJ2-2	TGCAGGGCAATAGCGGGGGCCCCGGGGGAGCTGTTTTTT	CRAIAGAPGELFF
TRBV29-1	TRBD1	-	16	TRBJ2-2	TGCAGCGTGGGAGTAGGACAGGGGGCGAACACCGGGGAGCTGTTTTTT	CSVGVGQGANTGELFF
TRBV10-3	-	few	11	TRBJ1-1	TGTGCCATCAGCATGAACACTGAAGCTTTCTTT	CAISMNTEAFF
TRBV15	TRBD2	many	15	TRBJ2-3	TGTGCCACCAGCAGAGATCCCACTAGCGGAGATACGCAGTATTTT	CATSRDPTSGDTQYF
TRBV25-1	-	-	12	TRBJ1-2	TGTGCCAGCAGTGAATATTCGATCGGCTACACCTTC	CASSEYSIGYTF
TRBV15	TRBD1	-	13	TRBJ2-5	TGCGCCACCAGCGGTCCAGGGGGCAATGAGCAGTACTTC	CATSGPGGNEQYF
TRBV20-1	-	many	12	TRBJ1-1	TGCAGTGCTTCTCAGGGAACCCTTGAAGCTTTCTTT	CSASQGTLEAFF
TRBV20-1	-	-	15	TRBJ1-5	TGCAGTGCTACCGAGGGACGGTATGCCAATCAGCCCCAGCATTTT	CSATEGRYANQPQHF
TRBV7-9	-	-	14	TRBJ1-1	TGTGCCACCAGTGGGCGGACGGCGAACACTGAAGCTTTCTTT	CATSGRTANTEAFF
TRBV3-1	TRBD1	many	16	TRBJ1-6	TGTGCCAGCAGACCCACGGACAGGAAGGGTAATTCACCCCTCCACTTT	CASRPTDRKGNSPLHF
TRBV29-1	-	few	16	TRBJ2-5	TGCAGCGTTGAAGGGGCTCGAGGTGTCAGCCGAGAGACCCAGTACTTC	CSVEGARGVSRETQYF
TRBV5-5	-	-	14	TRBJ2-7	TGTGCCAGCAGCTTAAAAGGGAACGAAGCGAATCAGTACTTC	CASSLKGNEANQYF
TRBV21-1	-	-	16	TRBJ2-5	TGTGCCAGCAGCAAATGCTGGGACAGGGCCAAAGAGACCCAGTACTTC	CASSKCWDRAKETQYF
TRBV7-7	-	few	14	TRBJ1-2	TGTGCTAGCAGCTTATACGGGTATGAGAATGGCTACACCTTC	CASSLYGYENGYTF
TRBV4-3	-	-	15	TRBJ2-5	TGCGCCAGCAGCCATTCCGGACATTTGGAAGAGACCCAGTACTTC	CASSHSGHLEETQYF
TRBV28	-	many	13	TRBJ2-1	TGTGCCAGCAGTTTAGCCCCAAGTTATGAGCAGTTCTTC	CASSLAPSYEQFF
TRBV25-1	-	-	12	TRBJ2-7	TGTGCCAGCAGTACGTTTTCCTACGAGCAGTACTTC	CASSTFSYEQYF
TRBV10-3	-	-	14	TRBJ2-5	TGTGCCATCAGGGGAGGGACAGGATGGGAGACCCAGTACTTC	CAIRGGTGWETQYF
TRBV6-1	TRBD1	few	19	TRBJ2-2	TGTGCCAGCAGTAAGCTAACCCCGACAGGGGCCCAGGGCACCGGGGAGCTGTTTTTT	CASSKLTPTGAQGTGELFF